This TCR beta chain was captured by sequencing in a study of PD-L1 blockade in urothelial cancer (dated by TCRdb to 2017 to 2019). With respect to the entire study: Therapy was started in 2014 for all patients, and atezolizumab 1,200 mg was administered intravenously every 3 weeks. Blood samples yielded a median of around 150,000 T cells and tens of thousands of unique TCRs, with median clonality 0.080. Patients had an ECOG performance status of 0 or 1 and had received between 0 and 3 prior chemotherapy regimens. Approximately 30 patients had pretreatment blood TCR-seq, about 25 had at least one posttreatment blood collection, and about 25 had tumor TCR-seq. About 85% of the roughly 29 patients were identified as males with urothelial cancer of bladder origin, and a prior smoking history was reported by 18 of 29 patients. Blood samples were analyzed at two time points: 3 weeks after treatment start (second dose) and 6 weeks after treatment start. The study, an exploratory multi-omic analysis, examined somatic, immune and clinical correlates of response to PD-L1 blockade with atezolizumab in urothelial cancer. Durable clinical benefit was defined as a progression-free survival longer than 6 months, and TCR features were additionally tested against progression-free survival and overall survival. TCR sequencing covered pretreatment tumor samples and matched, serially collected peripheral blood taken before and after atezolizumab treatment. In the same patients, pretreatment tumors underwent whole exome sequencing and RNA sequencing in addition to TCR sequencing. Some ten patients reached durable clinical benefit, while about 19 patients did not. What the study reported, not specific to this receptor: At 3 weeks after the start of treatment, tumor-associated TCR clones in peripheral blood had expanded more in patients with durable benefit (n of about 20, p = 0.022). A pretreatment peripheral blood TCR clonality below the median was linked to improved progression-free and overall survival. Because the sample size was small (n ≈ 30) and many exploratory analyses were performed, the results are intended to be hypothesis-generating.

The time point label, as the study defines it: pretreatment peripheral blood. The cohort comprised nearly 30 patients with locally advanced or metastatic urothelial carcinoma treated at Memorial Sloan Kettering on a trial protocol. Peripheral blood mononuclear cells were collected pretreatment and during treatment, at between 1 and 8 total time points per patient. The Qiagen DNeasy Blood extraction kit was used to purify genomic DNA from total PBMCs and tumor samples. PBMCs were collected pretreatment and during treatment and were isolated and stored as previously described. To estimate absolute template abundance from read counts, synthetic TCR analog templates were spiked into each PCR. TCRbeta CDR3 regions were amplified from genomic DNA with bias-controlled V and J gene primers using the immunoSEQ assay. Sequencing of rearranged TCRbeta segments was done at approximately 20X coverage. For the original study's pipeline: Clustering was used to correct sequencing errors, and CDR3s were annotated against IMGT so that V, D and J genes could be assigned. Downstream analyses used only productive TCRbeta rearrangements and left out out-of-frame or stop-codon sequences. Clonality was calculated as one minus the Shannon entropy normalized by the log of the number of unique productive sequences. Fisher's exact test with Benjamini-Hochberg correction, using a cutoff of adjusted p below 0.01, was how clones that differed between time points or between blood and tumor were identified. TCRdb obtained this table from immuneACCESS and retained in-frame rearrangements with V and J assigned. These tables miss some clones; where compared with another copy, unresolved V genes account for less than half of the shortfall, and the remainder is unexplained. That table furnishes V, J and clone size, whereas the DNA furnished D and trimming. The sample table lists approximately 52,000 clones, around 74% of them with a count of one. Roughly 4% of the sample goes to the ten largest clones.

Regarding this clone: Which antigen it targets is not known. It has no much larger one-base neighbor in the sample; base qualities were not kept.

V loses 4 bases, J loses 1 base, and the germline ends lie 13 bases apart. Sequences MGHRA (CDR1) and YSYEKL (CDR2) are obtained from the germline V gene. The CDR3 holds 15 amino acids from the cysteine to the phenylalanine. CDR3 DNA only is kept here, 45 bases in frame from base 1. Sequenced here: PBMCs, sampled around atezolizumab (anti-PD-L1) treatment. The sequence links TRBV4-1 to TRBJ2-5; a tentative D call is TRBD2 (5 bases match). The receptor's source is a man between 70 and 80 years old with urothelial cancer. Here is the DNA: TGCGCCAGCAGCCCCAACCGAGGGTTCCAAGAGACCCAGTACTTC. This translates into CASSPNRGFQETQYF.